Shown below are 2 T cell receptor beta chains from a single sample sequenced in a study of blood T cell repertoires in COVID-19. Some clones are missing from TCRdb's copy, which holds only in-frame ones; the method was immunoSEQ multiplex PCR. The data contain about 300,000 clones, nearly 90% of them singletons. Material: peripheral blood. The receptors were sampled from a woman under 40 with COVID-19, enrolled during active disease.

This chain connects TRBV19 to TRBJ2-7, with 9 bases identical to TRBD2. The CDR3 consists of 15 residues. V lost 3 bases to trimming and J lost 1 base; unmatched junction nucleotides: 4. The V gene's germline CDR1 is LNHDA and CDR2 SQIVND (reference sequence). Here the CDR3 DNA reads TGTGCCAGTAGTATCAGGGGACTAGCTTCCTACGAGCAGTACTTC. The encoded protein is CASSIRGLASYEQYF.

The J gene is TRBJ1-1, the V gene TRBV2; TRBD1 matches at 8 bases. V lost 6 bases, J lost 5 bases, and 5 bases stayed unmatched. The CDR3 consists of 13 residues. Germline CDR1 reads SNHLY; CDR2 reads FYNNEI. DNA of the CDR3: TGTGCCAGCAGCGGACAGGGTATGACTGAAGCTTTCTTT. Its protein product is CASSGQGMTEAFF.